This TCR beta chain emerged from a study of blood T cells in healthy people across ages. Regarding the study as a whole: Age showed a roughly linear inverse relationship with TCR beta diversity per million T cells.

Germline CDR1 and CDR2: SEHNR and FQNEAQ (reference sequence). This CDR3 region has 14 residues. The junction had 6 bases not matched to a gene; V was cut back by 3 bases and J by 5 bases. As concerns this clonotype: The antigen remains undetermined.

The use of a sample-barcoded 5' primer and a J-beta primer mix characterized a second PCR of roughly 7 to 11 cycles. Researchers report that each sample yielded at least 3 million CDR3-containing paired-end reads. TCRdb re-derived calls from the 5' RACE reads in MiXCR, one entry per CDR3 protein. The sample gives roughly 1,500,000 distinct CDR3 sequences, about 32% of which show up once; approximately 10% is in the top ten. The V call is TRBV7-9, the J call TRBJ1-1; 7 bases map to TRBD1. The source of this sequence is a woman aged 25-40 years in good health. Sequencing used blood. The CDR3 DNA reads as TGTGCCAGCAGCTTGGTAACAGGGGAAACTGAAGCTTTCTTT. This sequence encodes CASSLVTGETEAFF.